This T cell receptor beta chain was identified in a study of OX40 agonist ivuxolimab in advanced cancers. The repertoire was sequenced with immunoSEQ multiplex PCR; TCRdb's copy has only in-frame clones and lacks some. Among around 76,000 clones listed, 86% were seen once. Germline V CDR1 and CDR2: MNHEY, SVGAGI. This CDR3 is built from 14 residues. Trimming cost V 2 bases and J 0 bases, with 6 bases left between them. V is TRBV6-5 and J is TRBJ2-3; D is unresolved. Sequencing was performed on CD4+ or CD8+ T cells sorted from blood, taken in a trial of the OX40 agonist ivuxolimab. This sequence originates from an adult with an advanced solid tumor such as melanoma, head and neck, liver or kidney cancer. The CDR3 region has the DNA TGTGCCAGCAGTTACGGTTCTAGCACAGATACGCAGTATTTT. This gives the protein CASSYGSSTDTQYF.